Presented here are 32 T cell receptor beta chains from one specimen sequenced in a study of blood T cell repertoires in COVID-19. TCRdb's copy holds only in-frame clones and misses some; the assay was immunoSEQ multiplex PCR. The sample holds over 150,000 clones, over 70% seen once. Material for sequencing was PBMCs or T cells enriched from blood (not recorded which). Receptors were obtained from a woman aged 55-69 years who had recovered from COVID-19.

This clone was counted a few times. This chain connects TRBV15 to TRBJ1-1; D is perhaps TRBD1 (6 bases). Per germline, CDR1 LNHNV and CDR2 YYDKDF (reference sequence). The germline V and J ends were trimmed by 0 bases and 11 bases, with 19 bases remaining between them. The CDR3 runs to 15 residues. CDR3 in amino acids: CATSRDLYGGKTAFF. The CDR3 DNA is TGTGCCACCAGCAGAGATCTATATGGGGGCAAGACGGCTTTCTTT.

The genes are TRBV7-9 and TRBJ2-5; D is possibly TRBD2 (5 bases). Germline lookup yields CDR1 SEHNR and CDR2 FQNEAQ (reference sequence). V lost 0 bases to trimming and J lost 5 bases, with 10 bases between them. The CDR3 length is 14 residues. The CDR3 sequence is CASSLALGSETQYF. The CDR3 DNA reads TGTGCCAGCAGCTTAGCGCTGGGGAGTGAGACCCAGTACTTC.

The sample holds one count of this clone. The chain recombines TRBV9 with TRBJ2-2; TRBD2 matches 10 bases. The CDR3 loop spans 15 amino acids. The trim removed 0 bases at V and 6 bases at J, leaving 2 bases unmatched. Germline V gene data show CDR1 as SGDLS and CDR2 as YYNGEE. CDR3 sequence reads: CASSVVAGGPGELFF. Here the CDR3 DNA reads TGTGCCAGCAGCGTAGTAGCGGGGGGACCCGGGGAGCTGTTTTTT.

The chain is built from TRBV14 and TRBJ1-3, with 8 bases that match TRBD1. From germline, CDR1 is SGHDN and CDR2 FVKESK. The V segment lost 2 bases and the J segment 0 bases; nucleotides outside the gene matches: 3. The CDR3 runs 16 residues. In DNA form, the CDR3 reads TGTGCCAGCAGCCAATGGACAGGGATCTCTGGAAACACCATATATTTT. It yields the protein CASSQWTGISGNTIYF.

This clone was recorded once. This CDR3 is CASSLYSGGAREQYF. In DNA form, the CDR3 reads TGTGCCAGCAGCTTGTATAGCGGGGGGGCGAGGGAGCAGTACTTC. This rearrangement joins TRBV5-6 to TRBJ2-7; 11 nucleotides match TRBD2. This CDR3 has 15 residues. The germline V gene has CDR1 SGHDT and CDR2 YYEEEE. V lost 1 base to trimming and J lost 7 bases; unmatched junction nucleotides: 7. Filled out from reference TRBV5-6 and TRBJ2-7, the complete variable domain reads DAGVTQSPTHLIKTRGQQVTLRCSPKSGHDTVSWYQQALGQGPQFIFQYYEEEERQRGNFPDRFSGHQFPNYSSELNVNALLLGDSALYLCASSLYSGGAREQYFGPGTRLTVT.

The chain employs TRBV10-3 and TRBJ1-2; weak D call: TRBD1 (6 bases). Germline assignment: CDR1 ENHRY and CDR2 SYGVKD. V was clipped by 4 bases and J by 6 bases, with 18 bases between them. The length of the CDR3 is 15 residues. Written as DNA, the CDR3 is TGTGCCATCAGTGTCGGACAGCTCAGAAGTCATGGCTACACCTTC. This sequence encodes CAISVGQLRSHGYTF.

The rearrangement links TRBV30 to TRBJ2-2; perhaps TRBD1 as D (5 bases). Germline CDR1 and CDR2: GTSNPN and SVGIG (reference sequence). Trimming removed 0 bases from V and 6 bases from J, with 14 bases in between. The CDR3 length is 15 residues. CDR3 loop: CAWSVPRVGSGELFF. In DNA, the CDR3 is TGTGCCTGGAGTGTACCCAGGGTGGGGTCCGGGGAGCTGTTTTTT.

The chain employs TRBV7-2 and TRBJ2-7, with 7 nucleotides matching TRBD1. V trimming: 5 bases; J trimming: 0 bases; junction bases outside the gene matches: 10. The CDR3 spans 16 residues. CDR1 and CDR2 (germline): SGHTA, FQGNSA. CDR3 sequence: CASSLRAGTASYEQYF. CDR3 nucleotide sequence: TGTGCCAGCAGCCTAAGAGCCGGGACAGCCTCCTACGAGCAGTACTTC.

This chain links TRBV18 with TRBJ1-1; D is unclear. From germline, CDR1 is KGHSH and CDR2 LQKENI. V lost 0 bases and J 4 bases, leaving 15 bases between the germline ends. This CDR3 is 16 amino acids long. CDR3 DNA sequence: TGTGCCAGCTCACCACCGTCGGGGAGAGGAACCACTGAAGCTTTCTTT. It yields the protein CASSPPSGRGTTEAFF.

CDR3 DNA sequence: TGTGCCAGCAGCGCGGGACTAGCGGGGGGGCTTAACGAGCAGTACTTC. The encoded protein is CASSAGLAGGLNEQYF. The genes are TRBV5-6 and TRBJ2-7; 16 bases align to TRBD2. The CDR3 has 16 amino acids. Per germline, CDR1 SGHDT and CDR2 YYEEEE. Trimming took 4 bases from V and 5 from J; bases not matched to a gene: 6.

This chain links TRBV25-1 with TRBJ1-6; 8 nucleotides line up with TRBD1. Trimming removed 9 bases from V and 2 bases from J; junction bases left unmatched: 6. Germline V lookup: CDR1 MGHDK, CDR2 SYGVNS. The CDR3 runs to 15 residues. The CDR3: CASLPGQAYNSPLHF. CDR3 sequence (DNA): TGTGCCAGTCTGCCGGGACAGGCCTATAATTCACCCCTCCACTTT. The whole variable domain, filled in from reference TRBV25-1 and TRBJ1-6, reads EADIYQTPRYLVIGTGKKITLECSQTMGHDKMYWYQQDPGMELHLIHYSYGVNSTEKGDLSSESTVSRIRTEHFPLTLESARPSHTSQYLCASLPGQAYNSPLHFGNGTRLTVT.

The chain recombines TRBV12-5 with TRBJ1-6, with 9 bases aligning to TRBD1. Germline V gene data show CDR1 as LGHNT and CDR2 as FRNRAP. Trimming at V came to 6 bases and at J to 4 bases, leaving 4 bases not matched to a gene. This CDR3 is built from 15 residues. The CDR3 sequence: CASGAGTGYNSPLHF. The CDR3 DNA sequence: TGTGCTAGTGGGGCCGGGACAGGGTATAATTCACCCCTCCACTTT. Combining the CDR3 with reference TRBV12-5 and TRBJ1-6 gives the whole variable domain DARVTQTPRHKVTEMGQEVTMRCQPILGHNTVFWYRQTMMQGLELLAYFRNRAPLDDSGMPKDRFSAEMPDATLATLKIQPSEPRDSAVYFCASGAGTGYNSPLHFGNGTRLTVT.

This chain links TRBV2 with TRBJ1-2; TRBD1 matches at 7 bases. This CDR3 comprises 14 residues. Trimming at V came to 1 base and at J to 8 bases, leaving 7 bases not matched to a gene. Germline V gene data show CDR1 as SNHLY and CDR2 as FYNNEI. The CDR3 DNA sequence: TGTGCCAGCAGTGAAGTCTTAACAGGGGAAGGCTACACCTTC. It codes for CASSEVLTGEGYTF.

V and J are TRBV6-5 and TRBJ1-1; 10 bases map to TRBD1. Germline CDR1 MNHEY, CDR2 SVGAGI. The V segment lost 6 bases and the J segment 3 bases; nucleotides outside the gene matches: 7. This CDR3 is 15 amino acids long. The CDR3 DNA sequence: TGTGCCAGCAGAGACAGGGGGCTCGGGGACACTGAAGCTTTCTTT. Translating gives CASRDRGLGDTEAFF.

The rearrangement uses TRBV19 and TRBJ2-1; D is uncertain. Trimming removed 5 bases from V and 0 bases from J, with 20 bases in between. The CDR3 runs to 18 residues. Germline V gene sequence: CDR1 LNHDA, CDR2 SQIVND (reference sequence). CDR3 in DNA: TGTGCCAGTAGTGCCCGCCTGACCCAGGCAAGCTCCTACAATGAGCAGTTCTTC. Its protein is CASSARLTQASSYNEQFF.

The chain couples TRBV6-5 to TRBJ2-7, with 7 nucleotides matching TRBD1. J gave up 3 bases and V 7 bases, and 6 bases lay outside the gene matches. Germline loops: CDR1 MNHEY, CDR2 SVGAGI. The CDR3 covers 13 residues. The DNA for the CDR3 is TGTGCCAGCACCCCCGGGACAGACTACGAGCAGTACTTC. Its translation is CASTPGTDYEQYF.

CDR3 protein: CASRLAGAAGSTDTQYF. The CDR3 nucleotides are TGTGCAAGTCGCTTAGCAGGTGCTGCGGGGAGCACAGATACGCAGTATTTT. The rearrangement uses TRBV12-2 and TRBJ2-3; TRBD2, the table's D call, lacks a check against the DNA. TRBV12-2 is deemed a pseudogene. The CDR3 has 17 residues.

The rearrangement joins TRBV28 to TRBJ1-2; D may be TRBD1 (6 bases). CDR3 size: 13 residues. Trimming shortened V by 5 bases and J by 4 bases, and 11 bases separated the two germline ends. Germline V gene lookup returns CDR1 MDHEN and CDR2 SYDVKM. The CDR3 DNA is TGTGCCAGCAGTCGTGACAGGTTCTATGGCTACACCTTC. Amino acids: CASSRDRFYGYTF.

The V and J genes are TRBV19 and TRBJ2-7; no firm D call. The CDR3 is 14 residues long. V was cut by 5 bases and J by 2 bases, with 13 bases left in between. Germline V gives CDR1 LNHDA, CDR2 SQIVND (reference sequence). CDR3 nucleotide sequence: TGTGCCAGTAGTCTCAAGGCAGGTCCCTACGAGCAGTACTTC. Amino acid sequence: CASSLKAGPYEQYF.

The genes are TRBV27 and TRBJ2-2, with TRBD1 identical over 11 bases. CDR1 is MNHEY, CDR2 SMNVEV, per germline (reference sequence). V lost 4 bases and J lost 6; bases outside the gene matches: 13. The CDR3 is 18 amino acids. The CDR3 protein is CASSSWGRGQGESGELFF. CDR3 DNA: TGTGCCAGCAGTTCCTGGGGGCGGGGACAGGGGGAGTCCGGGGAGCTGTTTTTT.

The chain's CDR3 is CASSGTGQSEAFF. CDR3 nucleotide sequence: TGCGCCAGCAGTGGGACAGGTCAGTCTGAAGCTTTCTTT. The V call is TRBV10-2, the J call TRBJ1-1; 7 positions match TRBD1. Germline CDR1 and CDR2: WSHSY and SAAADI. This CDR3 is 13 amino acids long. V lost 4 bases to trimming and J lost 6 bases; unmatched junction nucleotides: 5.

This chain links TRBV30 with TRBJ2-5; 8 bases map to TRBD2. The germline CDR1 and CDR2 sequences are GTSNPN and SVGIG (reference sequence). There are 15 residues in the CDR3. The trim removed 1 base at V and 5 bases at J, leaving 9 bases unmatched. The CDR3, as DNA: TGTGCCTGGAGTGCCGGGGGGGCCCGCGCCGAGACCCAGTACTTC. Translated: CAWSAGGARAETQYF.

The chain combines TRBV6-4 with TRBJ2-7; D may be TRBD2 (6 bases). CDR1 and CDR2 from the germline V gene are MRHNA and SNTAGT. Trimming stripped 3 bases from V and 5 bases from J, with 17 bases between. The CDR3 totals 15 residues. The CDR3 DNA sequence: TGTGCCAGCAGTGAAAATGGACAACCTAGCGACGAGCAGTACTTC. Protein: CASSENGQPSDEQYF.

The J gene is TRBJ1-5, the V gene TRBV30, with 7 bases identical to TRBD1. Germline trimming cut 2 bases from V and 0 bases from J; bases unmatched to any gene: 19. Germline V gene sequence: CDR1 GTSNPN, CDR2 SVGIG (reference sequence). The CDR3 runs to 20 residues. CDR3 in amino acids: CAWSPPFRDRRKLSNQPQHF. CDR3 DNA sequence: TGTGCCTGGAGTCCTCCATTCCGGGACAGACGTAAACTTAGCAATCAGCCCCAGCATTTT.

The chain links TRBV27 to TRBJ2-5, with D possibly TRBD1 on 6 matching bases. The CDR3 has 15 amino acids. CDR1 and CDR2 from the germline V gene are MNHEY and SMNVEV (reference sequence). CDR3 region: CATKIDRRAPGTQYF. The CDR3 region has the DNA TGTGCTACAAAAATAGACAGGCGAGCCCCAGGGACCCAGTACTTC.

V and J are TRBV4-1 and TRBJ1-4; D unresolved. Trimming removed 0 bases from V and 3 bases from J, with 14 bases in between. From germline, CDR1 is MGHRA and CDR2 YSYEKL. This CDR3 is 17 amino acids long. The CDR3 DNA reads TGCGCCAGCAGCCAAGAATTTATCGCGAGTGCTAATGAAAAACTGTTTTTT. It yields the protein CASSQEFIASANEKLFF.

This clone occurred a few times. The chain has TRBV19 and TRBJ2-7; TRBD2 aligns across 7 bases. The V and J ends lost 4 bases and 4 bases, in that order; junction bases with no gene match: 10. The CDR3 contains 15 residues. Germline V CDR1 and CDR2: LNHDA, SQIVND (reference sequence). CDR3 DNA sequence: TGTGCCAGTAGTACCGGACCTGGGGAGGGATACGAGCAGTACTTC. Residues: CASSTGPGEGYEQYF. The whole variable domain, remainder taken from reference TRBV19 and TRBJ2-7, is DGGITQSPKYLFRKEGQNVTLSCEQNLNHDAMYWYRQDPGQGLRLIYYSQIVNDFQKGDIAEGYSVSREKKESFPLTVTSAQKNPTAFYLCASSTGPGEGYEQYFGPGTRLTVT.

This rearrangement joins TRBV6-1 to TRBJ2-7, with TRBD2 identical over 7 bases. The V segment lost 1 base and the J segment 2 bases; nucleotides outside the gene matches: 5. The V gene's germline CDR1 is MNHNS and CDR2 SASEGT. The CDR3 has 15 amino acids. CDR3 coding DNA: TGTGCCAGCAGTGAAGGGCAGGGAGGGACCTACGAGCAGTACTTC. Protein sequence: CASSEGQGGTYEQYF.

This chain uses TRBV10-3 with TRBJ2-7, with 7 bases matching TRBD1. The germline gives CDR1 ENHRY, CDR2 SYGVKD. The V gene end was trimmed by 8 bases and the J gene end by 2 bases; junction bases not matched to a gene: 6. This CDR3 is built from 13 residues. The CDR3 reads CAIDRDGAYEQYF. DNA for the CDR3: TGTGCCATCGACAGGGATGGCGCCTACGAGCAGTACTTC.

The CDR3 sequence: CASSLNPENTGELFF. DNA of the CDR3: TGTGCCAGCAGCTTAAATCCAGAAAACACCGGGGAGCTGTTTTTT. The chain links TRBV7-3 to TRBJ2-2; no clear D gene. This CDR3 spans 15 amino acids. The ends were cut back, 1 base at V and 2 bases at J, with 8 bases in the middle. Germline V gives CDR1 SGHTA, CDR2 FQGTGA.

The chain links TRBV2 to TRBJ2-1; 11 nucleotides agree with TRBD2. Trimming cost V 4 bases and J 8 bases; bases outside gene matches: 10. CDR1 is SNHLY and CDR2 is FYNNEI in the germline V gene. This CDR3 contains 16 residues. CDR3 coding DNA: TGTGCCAGCAGTGGGAATAGCGGGGGGGCTAGCGATGAGCAGTTCTTC. Translating gives CASSGNSGGASDEQFF. The whole variable domain, filled in from reference TRBV2 and TRBJ2-1, reads EPEVTQTPSHQVTQMGQEVILRCVPISNHLYFYWYRQILGQKVEFLVSFYNNEISEKSEIFDDQFSVERPDGSNFTLKIRSTKLEDSAMYFCASSGNSGGASDEQFFGPGTRLTVL.

The J gene is TRBJ2-3, the V gene TRBV5-1; 8 nucleotides agree with TRBD2. This CDR3 contains 15 residues. Germline CDR1 reads SGHRS; CDR2 reads YFSETQ. V lost 2 bases to trimming and J lost 4 bases; unmatched junction nucleotides: 6. DNA of the CDR3: TGCGCCAGCAGCTTTCCAGCGGGGGACCCAGATACGCAGTATTTT. It yields the protein CASSFPAGDPDTQYF.